The T cell receptor beta chain described here comes from a study of CD8 T cells in ankylosing spondylitis. The study's findings and limits: Disease-associated clones were reportedly significantly overrepresented in matched ankylosing spondylitis synovial fluid.

A single record per CDR3 protein comes from TCRdb applying MiXCR to the 5' RACE reads. The data hold roughly 38,000 distinct CDR3 sequences, with 2.5% to 3.5% observed a single time. Many counts were recorded for this clonotype. The antigen is unknown. The J segment lost 5 bases and the V segment lost 0 bases, leaving 9 bases of the junction unmatched. Looked up from germline, CDR1 is SGDLS and CDR2 is YYNGEE. The CDR3 extends over 16 amino acids. The clonotype comes from a male donor with ankylosing spondylitis or in good health (not recorded which). Sequencing input: blood, either unsorted or a sorted T cell fraction (not recorded which). The J gene is TRBJ2-5, the V gene TRBV9, with TRBD2 matching over 8 bases. CDR3 region: CASSVALAGLGETQYF. CDR3 nucleotide sequence: TGTGCCAGCAGCGTAGCATTAGCGGGGCTAGGGGAGACCCAGTACTTC.